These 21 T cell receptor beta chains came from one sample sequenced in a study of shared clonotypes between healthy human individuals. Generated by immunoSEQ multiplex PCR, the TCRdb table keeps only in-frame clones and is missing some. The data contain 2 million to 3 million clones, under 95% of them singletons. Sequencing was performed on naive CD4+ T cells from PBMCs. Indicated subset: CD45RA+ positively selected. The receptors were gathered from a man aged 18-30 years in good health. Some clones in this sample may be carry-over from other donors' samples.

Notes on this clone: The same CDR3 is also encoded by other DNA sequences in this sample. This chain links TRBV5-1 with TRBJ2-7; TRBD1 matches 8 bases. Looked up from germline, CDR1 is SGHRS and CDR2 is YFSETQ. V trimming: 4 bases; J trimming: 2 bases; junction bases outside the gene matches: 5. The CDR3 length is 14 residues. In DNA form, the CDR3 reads TGCGCCAGCAGCCCCGGGACAGGAGCCTACGAGCAGTACTTC. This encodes CASSPGTGAYEQYF.

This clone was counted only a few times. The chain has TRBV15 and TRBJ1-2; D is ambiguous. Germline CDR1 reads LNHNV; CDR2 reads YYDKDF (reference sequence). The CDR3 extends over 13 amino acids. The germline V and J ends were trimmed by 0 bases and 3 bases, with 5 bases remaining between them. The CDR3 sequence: CATSRDGHYGYTF. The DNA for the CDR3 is TGTGCCACCAGCAGAGATGGCCACTATGGCTACACCTTC.

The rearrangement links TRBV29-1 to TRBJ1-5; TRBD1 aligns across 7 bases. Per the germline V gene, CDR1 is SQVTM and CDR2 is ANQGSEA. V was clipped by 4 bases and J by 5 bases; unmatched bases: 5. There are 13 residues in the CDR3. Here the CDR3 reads CSVAIQGDQPQHF. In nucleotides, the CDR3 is TGCAGCGTTGCTATTCAGGGGGATCAGCCCCAGCATTTT.

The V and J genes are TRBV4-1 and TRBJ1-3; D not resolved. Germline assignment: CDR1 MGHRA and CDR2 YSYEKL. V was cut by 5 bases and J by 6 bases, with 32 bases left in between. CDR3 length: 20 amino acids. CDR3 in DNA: TGCGCCAGCAGCAAAGGGAGTTGGGCAGATGCCCCTCAAGCCAAAAACACCATATATTTT. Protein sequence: CASSKGSWADAPQAKNTIYF.

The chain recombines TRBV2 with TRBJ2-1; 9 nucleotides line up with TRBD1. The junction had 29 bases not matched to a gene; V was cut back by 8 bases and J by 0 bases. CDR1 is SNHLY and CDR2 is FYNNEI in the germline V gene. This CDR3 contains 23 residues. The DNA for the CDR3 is TGTGCCAGCCAGACCCCGGGACAGGGAAACCCATCCCTGGGCTCAAGCTCCTACAATGAGCAGTTCTTC. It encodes CASQTPGQGNPSLGSSSYNEQFF.

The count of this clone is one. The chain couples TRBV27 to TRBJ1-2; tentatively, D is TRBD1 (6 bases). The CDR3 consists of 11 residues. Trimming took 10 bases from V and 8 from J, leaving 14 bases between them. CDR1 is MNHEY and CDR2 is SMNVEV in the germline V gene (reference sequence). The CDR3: CATGGSRGYTF. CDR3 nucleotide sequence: TGTGCCACCGGGGGCAGTCGGGGCTACACCTTC.

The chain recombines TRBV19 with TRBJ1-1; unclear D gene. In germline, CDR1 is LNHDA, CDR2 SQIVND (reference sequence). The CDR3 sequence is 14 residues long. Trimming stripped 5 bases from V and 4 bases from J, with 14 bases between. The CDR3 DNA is TGTGCCAGTAGTCTACGGACTCCGTCCACTGAAGCTTTCTTT. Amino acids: CASSLRTPSTEAFF.

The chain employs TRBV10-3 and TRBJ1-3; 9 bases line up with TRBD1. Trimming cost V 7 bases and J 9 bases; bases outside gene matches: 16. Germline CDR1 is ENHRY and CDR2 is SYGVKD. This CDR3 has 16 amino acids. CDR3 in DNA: TGTGCCATCAAAACCGGGACAGGGTCGGATCTCGGCACCATATATTTT. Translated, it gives CAIKTGTGSDLGTIYF.

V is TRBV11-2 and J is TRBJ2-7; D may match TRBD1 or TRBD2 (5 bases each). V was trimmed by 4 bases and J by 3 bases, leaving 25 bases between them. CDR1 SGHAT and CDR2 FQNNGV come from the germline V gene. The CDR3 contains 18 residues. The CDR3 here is CASSSRKLGQGEDYEQYF. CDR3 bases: TGTGCCAGCAGCTCGAGAAAATTAGGTCAGGGAGAAGACTACGAGCAGTACTTC.

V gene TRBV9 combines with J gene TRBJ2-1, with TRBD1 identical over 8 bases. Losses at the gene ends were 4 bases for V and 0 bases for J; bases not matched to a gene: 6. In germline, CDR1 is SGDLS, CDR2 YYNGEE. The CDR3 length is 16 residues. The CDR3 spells CASSLGQGRSYNEQFF. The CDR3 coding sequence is TGTGCCAGCAGCCTAGGACAGGGACGCTCCTACAATGAGCAGTTCTTC.

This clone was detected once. This CDR3 reads CASQIDRDEQYF. CDR3 coding DNA: TGTGCCAGCCAAATAGACAGGGACGAGCAGTACTTC. The rearrangement links TRBV2 to TRBJ2-7; TRBD1 agrees at 7 bases. This CDR3 contains 12 residues. V dropped 8 bases and J dropped 5; count of bases not matched to a gene: 6. Germline-derived CDR1 and CDR2 are SNHLY and FYNNEI.

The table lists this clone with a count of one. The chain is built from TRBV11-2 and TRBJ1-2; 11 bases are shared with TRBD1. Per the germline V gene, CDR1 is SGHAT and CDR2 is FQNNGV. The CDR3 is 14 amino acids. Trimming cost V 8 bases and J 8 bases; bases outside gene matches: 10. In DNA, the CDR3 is TGTGCCAGCTCGGAGGACAGGGGGCCTGGAGGCTACACCTTC. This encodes CASSEDRGPGGYTF.

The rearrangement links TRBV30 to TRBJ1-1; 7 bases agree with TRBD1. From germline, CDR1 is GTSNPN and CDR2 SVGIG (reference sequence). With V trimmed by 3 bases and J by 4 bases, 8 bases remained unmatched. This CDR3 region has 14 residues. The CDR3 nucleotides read TGTGCCTGGAGCGATCCGGGACAGAGCACTGAAGCTTTCTTT. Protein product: CAWSDPGQSTEAFF.

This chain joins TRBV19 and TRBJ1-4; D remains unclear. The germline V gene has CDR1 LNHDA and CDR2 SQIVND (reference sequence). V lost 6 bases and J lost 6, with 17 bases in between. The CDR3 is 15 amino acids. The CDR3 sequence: CASSPGRAAHEKLFF. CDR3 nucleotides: TGTGCCAGTAGCCCCGGTCGGGCGGCCCATGAAAAACTGTTTTTT.

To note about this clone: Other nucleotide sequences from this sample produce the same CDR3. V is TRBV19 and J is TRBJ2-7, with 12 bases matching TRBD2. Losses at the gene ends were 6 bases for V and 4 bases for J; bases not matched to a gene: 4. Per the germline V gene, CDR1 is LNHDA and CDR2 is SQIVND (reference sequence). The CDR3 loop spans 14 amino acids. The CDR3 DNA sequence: TGTGCCAGTAGCCAGACTAGCGGGAGTTACGAGCAGTACTTC. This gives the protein CASSQTSGSYEQYF.

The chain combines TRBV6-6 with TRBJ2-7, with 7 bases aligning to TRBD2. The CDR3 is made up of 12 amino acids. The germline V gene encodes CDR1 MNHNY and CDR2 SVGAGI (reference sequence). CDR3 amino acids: CVTRGRVYEQYF. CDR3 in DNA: TGTGTCACTCGTGGGAGGGTCTACGAGCAGTACTTC.

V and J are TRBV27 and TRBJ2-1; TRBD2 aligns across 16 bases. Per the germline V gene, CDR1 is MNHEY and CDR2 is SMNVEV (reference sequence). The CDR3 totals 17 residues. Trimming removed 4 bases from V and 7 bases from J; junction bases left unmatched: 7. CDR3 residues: CASSSGLAGGPGNEQFF. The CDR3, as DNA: TGTGCCAGCAGTTCGGGACTAGCGGGAGGGCCGGGGAATGAGCAGTTCTTC.

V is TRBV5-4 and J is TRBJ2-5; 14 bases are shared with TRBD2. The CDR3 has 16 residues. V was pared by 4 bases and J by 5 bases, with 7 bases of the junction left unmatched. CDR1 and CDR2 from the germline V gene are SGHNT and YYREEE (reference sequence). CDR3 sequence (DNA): TGTGCCAGCAGCACCGGGACTAGCGGGAGCGAGGAGACCCAGTACTTC. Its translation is CASSTGTSGSEETQYF. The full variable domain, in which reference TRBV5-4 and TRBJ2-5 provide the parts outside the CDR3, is ETGVTQSPTHLIKTRGQQVTLRCSSQSGHNTVSWYQQALGQGPQFIFQYYREEENGRGNFPPRFSGLQFPNYSSELNVNALELDDSALYLCASSTGTSGSEETQYFGPGTRLLVL.

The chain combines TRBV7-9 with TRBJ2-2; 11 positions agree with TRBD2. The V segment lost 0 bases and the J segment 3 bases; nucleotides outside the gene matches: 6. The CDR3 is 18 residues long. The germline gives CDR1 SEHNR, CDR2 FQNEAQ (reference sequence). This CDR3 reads CASSLAASGRYDTGELFF. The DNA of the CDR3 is TGTGCCAGCAGCTTAGCGGCTAGCGGGAGGTACGACACCGGGGAGCTGTTTTTT.

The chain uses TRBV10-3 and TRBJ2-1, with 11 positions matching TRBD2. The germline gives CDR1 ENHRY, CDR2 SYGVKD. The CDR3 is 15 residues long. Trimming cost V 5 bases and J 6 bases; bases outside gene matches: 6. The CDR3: CAISQRLAGLNEQFF. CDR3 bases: TGTGCCATCAGTCAAAGACTAGCGGGACTCAATGAGCAGTTCTTC.

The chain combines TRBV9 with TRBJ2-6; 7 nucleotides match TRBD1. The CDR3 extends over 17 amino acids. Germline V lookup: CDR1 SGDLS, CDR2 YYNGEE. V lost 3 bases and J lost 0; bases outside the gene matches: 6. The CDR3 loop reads CASSARTGGSGANVLTF. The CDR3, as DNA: TGTGCCAGCAGCGCCCGGACAGGCGGCTCTGGGGCCAACGTCCTGACTTTC.